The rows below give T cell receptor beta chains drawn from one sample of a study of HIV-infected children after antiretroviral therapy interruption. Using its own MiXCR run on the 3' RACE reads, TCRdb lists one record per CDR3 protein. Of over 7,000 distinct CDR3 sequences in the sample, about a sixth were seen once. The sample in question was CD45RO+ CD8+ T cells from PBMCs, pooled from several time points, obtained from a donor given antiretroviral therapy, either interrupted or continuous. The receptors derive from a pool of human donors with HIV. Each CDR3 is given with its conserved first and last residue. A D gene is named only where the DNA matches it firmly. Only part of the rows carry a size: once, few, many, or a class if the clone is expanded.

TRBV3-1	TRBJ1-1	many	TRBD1	TGTGCCAGCAGCCCTCTGGGGGCAGGGGGCACCGCCGAGGCTTTCTTT	CASSPLGAGGTAEAFF
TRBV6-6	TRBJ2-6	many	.	TGTGCCAGCATACAGGGCTCTGGGGCCAACGTCCTGACTTTC	CASIQGSGANVLTF
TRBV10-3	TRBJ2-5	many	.	TGTGCCATCAGTGAGTCGGGGGGACAACGGGAGACCCAGTACTTC	CAISESGGQRETQYF
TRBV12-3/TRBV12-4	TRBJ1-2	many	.	TGTGCCAGCAGTTTAGGGGTTTATGGCTACACCTTC	CASSLGVYGYTF
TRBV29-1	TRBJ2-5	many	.	TGCAGCGTTGGAGGAGGCGTAGAGACCCAGTACTTC	CSVGGGVETQYF
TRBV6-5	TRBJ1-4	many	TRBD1	TGTGCCAGCAGTTCCTGGCCCCCGGACAGGGCTGAAAAACTGTTTTTT	CASSSWPPDRAEKLFF
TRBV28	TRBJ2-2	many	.	TGTGCCAGCAGTTTATCACAGGGAACCGGGGAGCTGTTTTTT	CASSLSQGTGELFF
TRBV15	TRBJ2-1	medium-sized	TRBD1	TGTGCCACCAGCAGAGATATCAGGGGGGAGCAGTTCTTC	CATSRDIRGEQFF
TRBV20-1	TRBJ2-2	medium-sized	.	TGCAGTGCTAGATCAGGGGACTATGACACCGGGGAGCTGTTTTTT	CSARSGDYDTGELFF
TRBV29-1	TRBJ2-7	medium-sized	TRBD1	TGCAGCGTCCAAGGGACAGGGCATACCTACGAGCAGTACTTC	CSVQGTGHTYEQYF
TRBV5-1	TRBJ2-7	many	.	TGCGCCAGCAGCCGGGACCTTGCCGGGGCCTACGAGCAGTACTTC	CASSRDLAGAYEQYF
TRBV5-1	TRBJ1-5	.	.	TGCGCCAGCAGCTTGGAGGGAATCAGCAATCAGCCCCAGCATTTT	CASSLEGISNQPQHF
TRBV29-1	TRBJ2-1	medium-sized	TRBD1	TGCAGCGTTGGTGGGACAGATAGTTACAATGAGCAGTTCTTC	CSVGGTDSYNEQFF
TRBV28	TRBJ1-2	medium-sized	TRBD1	TGTGCCAGCAGTGGGGGGACAGGGAACTATGGCTACACCTTC	CASSGGTGNYGYTF
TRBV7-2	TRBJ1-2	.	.	TGTGCCAGCAGCTTAGGACGGACTAACTATGGCTACACCTTC	CASSLGRTNYGYTF
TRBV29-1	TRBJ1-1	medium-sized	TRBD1	TGCAGCGTTATGACAGGGGGCACTGAAGCTTTCTTT	CSVMTGGTEAFF
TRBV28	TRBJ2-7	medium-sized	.	TGTGCCAGCAGCCCTCCGGGAGCCCTGATTAACCGTTTTGAGCAGTACTTC	CASSPPGALINRFEQYF
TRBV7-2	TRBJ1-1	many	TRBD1	TGTGCCAGCAGTCGCGACAGGGGCCACACTGAAGCTTTCTTT	CASSRDRGHTEAFF
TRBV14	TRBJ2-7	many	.	TGTGCCAGCAGCCAAGCTACAGGGATTTCCTACGAGCAGTACTTC	CASSQATGISYEQYF
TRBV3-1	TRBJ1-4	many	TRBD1	TGTGCCAGCGGCCGGACAGGGGGCTTTGAAAAACTGTTTTTT	CASGRTGGFEKLFF
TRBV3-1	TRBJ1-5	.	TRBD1	TGTGCCAGCAGCCTACGACAGGGTCCAGGACCCCAGCATTTT	CASSLRQGPGPQHF
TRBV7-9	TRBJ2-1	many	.	TGTGCCAGCAGCTTAGTATTAGGGCTTAATGAGCAGTTCTTC	CASSLVLGLNEQFF
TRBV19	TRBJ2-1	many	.	TGTGCCAGTAATATCGGAGGCTCCTACAATGAGCAGTTCTTC	CASNIGGSYNEQFF
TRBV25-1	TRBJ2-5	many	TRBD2	TGTGCCAGCAGAGGACTAGCGGGGGCCTACATCCAAGAGACCCAGTACTTC	CASRGLAGAYIQETQYF
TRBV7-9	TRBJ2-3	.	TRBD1	TGTGCCAGCAGCGCCGCCAGGGGGCCGAGGGATACGCAGTATTTT	CASSAARGPRDTQYF
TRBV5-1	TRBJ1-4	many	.	TGCGCCAGCAGCTCGGCAGGGAGCGAAAAACTGTTTTTT	CASSSAGSEKLFF
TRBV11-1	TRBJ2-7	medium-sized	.	TGTGCCAGCAGCTTTAGGGGAGGATTAGGCGAGCAGTACTTC	CASSFRGGLGEQYF
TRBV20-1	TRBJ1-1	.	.	TGCAGTGCTAGAGAGGGGACACAGAACACTGAAGCTTTCTTT	CSAREGTQNTEAFF
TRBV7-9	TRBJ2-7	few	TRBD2	TGTGCCAGCAGCTCCGGGACTAGCGGGAGCCTCCACGAGCAGTACTTC	CASSSGTSGSLHEQYF
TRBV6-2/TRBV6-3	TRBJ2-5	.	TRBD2	TGTGCCAGCAGTTACAGGACTAGCGGTCGAGAGACCCAGTACTTC	CASSYRTSGRETQYF
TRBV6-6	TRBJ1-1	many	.	TGTGCCAGCAGTTACTACGGGAACACTGAAGCTTTCTTT	CASSYYGNTEAFF
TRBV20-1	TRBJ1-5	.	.	TGCAGTGCTGGGAACAGCGACACTAGCAATCAGCCCCAGCATTTT	CSAGNSDTSNQPQHF
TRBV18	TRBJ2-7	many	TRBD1	TGTGCCAGCTCACCACGAGGGACAGGTCAAACCTACGAGCAGTACTTC	CASSPRGTGQTYEQYF
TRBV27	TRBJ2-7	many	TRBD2	TGTGCCAGCAGAAGACTACTAGCGGGAGATTTTTCTAGTGAGCAGTACTTC	CASRRLLAGDFSSEQYF
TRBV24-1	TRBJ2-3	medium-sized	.	TGTGCACCAAAGGCGGAGAGCACAGATACGCAGTATTTT	CAPKAESTDTQYF
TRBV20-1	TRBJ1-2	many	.	TGCAGTGCTAGTGCAGGGACCTCCTATGGCTACACCTTC	CSASAGTSYGYTF
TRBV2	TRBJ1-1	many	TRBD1	TGTGCCAGCAGTGACGACAGGGAGGCTGAAGCTTTCTTT	CASSDDREAEAFF
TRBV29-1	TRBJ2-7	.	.	TGCAGCGCGAGTCGAGGGGGCGGGAGAGCTAACGAGCAGTACTTC	CSASRGGGRANEQYF
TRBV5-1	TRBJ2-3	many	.	TGCGCCAGCAGCTTGGGACCCGGGGGGCCCCTGGATACGCAGTATTTT	CASSLGPGGPLDTQYF
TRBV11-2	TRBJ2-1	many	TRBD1	TGTGCCAGCAGCTTAGTCAGGGGGATGCAGGAGCAGTTCTTC	CASSLVRGMQEQFF
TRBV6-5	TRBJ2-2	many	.	TGTGCCAGCAGTTGGTTCGAGGGTCCCAACACCGGGGAGCTGTTTTTT	CASSWFEGPNTGELFF
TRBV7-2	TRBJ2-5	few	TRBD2	TGTGCCAGCAGGGAGCGGGGCCAAGAGACCCAGTACTTC	CASRERGQETQYF
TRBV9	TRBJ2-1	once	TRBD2	TGTGCCAGCAGCGCCCCCGGACTAGCGGGGGGGCATGAGCAGTTCTTC	CASSAPGLAGGHEQFF
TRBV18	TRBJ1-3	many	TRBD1	TGTGCCAGCTCACCGGGACAGAACTCTGGAAACACCATATATTTT	CASSPGQNSGNTIYF
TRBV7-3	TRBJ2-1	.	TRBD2	TGTGCCAGCAGCATCTCCGGGACTAGCGGTATCAATGAGCAGTTCTTC	CASSISGTSGINEQFF
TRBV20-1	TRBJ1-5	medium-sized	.	TGCAGTGCTAGAGCCAGCGGTCAGCCCCAGCATTTT	CSARASGQPQHF
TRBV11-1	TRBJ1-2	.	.	TGTGCCAGCAGCTTTAGCAGCGGGGGTAACTATGGCTACACCTTC	CASSFSSGGNYGYTF
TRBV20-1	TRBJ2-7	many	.	TGCAGTGCTGAAGGTCGGGGCATCTACGAGCAGTACTTC	CSAEGRGIYEQYF
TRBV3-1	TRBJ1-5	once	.	TGTGCCAGCAGCCCCCGGGACGTTAATCAGCCCCAGCATTTT	CASSPRDVNQPQHF
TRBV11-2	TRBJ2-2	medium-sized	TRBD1	TGTGCCAGCGGACGGACAGGGCTGAGTGCCGGGGAGCTGTTTTTT	CASGRTGLSAGELFF
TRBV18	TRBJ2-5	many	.	TGTGCCAGCTCACCAGGTCAGGTGGAGACCCAGTACTTC	CASSPGQVETQYF
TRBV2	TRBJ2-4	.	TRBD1	TGTGCCAGCAGCGTTGACAGGGCGGCCAAAAACATTCAGTACTTC	CASSVDRAAKNIQYF
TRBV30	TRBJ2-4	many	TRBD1	TGTGCCTGGAGTGTAAGGGGGCTGGTCAAAAACATTCAGTACTTC	CAWSVRGLVKNIQYF
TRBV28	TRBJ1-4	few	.	TGTGCCAGCGCAGGGCGTTCTAATGAAAAACTGTTTTTT	CASAGRSNEKLFF
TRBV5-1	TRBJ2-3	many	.	TGCGCCAGCAGCTTTAGGTTGGAGGGTCTCTCGCTGCAGTATTTT	CASSFRLEGLSLQYF